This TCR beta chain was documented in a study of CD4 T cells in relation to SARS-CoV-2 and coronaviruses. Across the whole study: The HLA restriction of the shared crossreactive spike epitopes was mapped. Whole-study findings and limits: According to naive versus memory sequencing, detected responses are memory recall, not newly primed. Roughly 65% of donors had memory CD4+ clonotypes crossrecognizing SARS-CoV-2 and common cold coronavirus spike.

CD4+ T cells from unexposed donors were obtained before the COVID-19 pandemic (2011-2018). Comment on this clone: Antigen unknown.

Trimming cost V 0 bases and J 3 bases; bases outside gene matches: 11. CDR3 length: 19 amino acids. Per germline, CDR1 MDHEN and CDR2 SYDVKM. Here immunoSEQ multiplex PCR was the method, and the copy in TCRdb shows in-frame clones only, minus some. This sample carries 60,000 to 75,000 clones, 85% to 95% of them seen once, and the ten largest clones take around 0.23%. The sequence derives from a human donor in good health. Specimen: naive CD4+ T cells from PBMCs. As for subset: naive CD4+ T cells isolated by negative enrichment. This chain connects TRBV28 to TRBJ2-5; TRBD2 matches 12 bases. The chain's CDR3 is CASSLWTSGSIGGEETQYF. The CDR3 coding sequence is TGTGCCAGCAGTTTATGGACTAGCGGGAGTATCGGGGGCGAAGAGACCCAGTACTTC.